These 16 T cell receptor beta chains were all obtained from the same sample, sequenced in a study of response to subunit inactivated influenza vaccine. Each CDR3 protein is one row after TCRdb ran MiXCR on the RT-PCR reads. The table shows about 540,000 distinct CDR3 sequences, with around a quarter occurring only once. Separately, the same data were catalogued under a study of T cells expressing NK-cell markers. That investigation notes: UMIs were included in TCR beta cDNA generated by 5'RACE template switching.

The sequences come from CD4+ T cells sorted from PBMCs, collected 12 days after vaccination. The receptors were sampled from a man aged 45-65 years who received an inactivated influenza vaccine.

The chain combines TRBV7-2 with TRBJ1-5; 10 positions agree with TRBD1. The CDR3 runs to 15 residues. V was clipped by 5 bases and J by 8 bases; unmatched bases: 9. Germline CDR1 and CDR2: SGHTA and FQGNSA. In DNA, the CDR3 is TGTGCCAGCAGCAGACAGGGGGCGCGAATGGAGCCCCAGCATTTT. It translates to CASSRQGARMEPQHF.

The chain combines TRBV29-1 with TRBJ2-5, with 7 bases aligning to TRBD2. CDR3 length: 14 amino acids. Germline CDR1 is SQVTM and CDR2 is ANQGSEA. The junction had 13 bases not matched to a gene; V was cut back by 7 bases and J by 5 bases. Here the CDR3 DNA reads TGCAGCGCAAGCGGGTGGCCCGGGAGGGAGACCCAGTACTTC. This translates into CSASGWPGRETQYF.

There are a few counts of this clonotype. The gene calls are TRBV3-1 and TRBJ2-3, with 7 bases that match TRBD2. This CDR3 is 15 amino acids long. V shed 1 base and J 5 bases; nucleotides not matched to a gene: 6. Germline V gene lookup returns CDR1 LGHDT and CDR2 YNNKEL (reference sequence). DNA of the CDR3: TGTGCCAGCAGCCAAGGTGGCGGGAGAATAGATACGCAGTATTTT. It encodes CASSQGGGRIDTQYF.

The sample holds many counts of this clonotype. The CDR3 here is CASSKMGQNTEAFF. For the CDR3, the DNA is TGTGCCAGCAGTAAAATGGGCCAGAACACTGAAGCTTTCTTT. The rearrangement uses TRBV11-2 and TRBJ1-1, with D uncertain. CDR1 and CDR2 (germline): SGHAT, FQNNGV. This CDR3 comprises 14 residues. Trimming removed 6 bases from V and 1 base from J, with 12 bases in between.

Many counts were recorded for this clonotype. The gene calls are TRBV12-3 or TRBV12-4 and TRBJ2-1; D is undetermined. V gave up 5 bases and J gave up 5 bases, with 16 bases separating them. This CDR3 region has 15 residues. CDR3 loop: CASSQRPGTDNEQFF. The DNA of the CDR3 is TGTGCCAGCAGTCAACGACCGGGCACAGACAATGAGCAGTTCTTC.

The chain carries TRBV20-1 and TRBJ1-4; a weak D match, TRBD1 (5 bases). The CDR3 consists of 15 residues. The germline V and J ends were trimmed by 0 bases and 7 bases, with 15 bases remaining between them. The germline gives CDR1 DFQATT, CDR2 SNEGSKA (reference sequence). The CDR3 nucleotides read TGCAGTGCTAGAGAAGGGACCGGGGAAGGTGAAAAACTGTTTTTT. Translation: CSAREGTGEGEKLFF.

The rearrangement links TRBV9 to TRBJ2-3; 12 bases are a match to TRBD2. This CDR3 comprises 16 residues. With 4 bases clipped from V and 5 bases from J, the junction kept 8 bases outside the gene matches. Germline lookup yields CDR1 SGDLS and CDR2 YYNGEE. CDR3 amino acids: CASSPPSGGDRDTQYF. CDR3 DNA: TGTGCCAGCAGCCCCCCTAGCGGGGGGGATAGAGATACGCAGTATTTT.

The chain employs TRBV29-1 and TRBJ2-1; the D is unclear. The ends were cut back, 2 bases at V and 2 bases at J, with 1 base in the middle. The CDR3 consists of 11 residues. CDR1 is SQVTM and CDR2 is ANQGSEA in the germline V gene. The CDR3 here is CSVETYNEQFF. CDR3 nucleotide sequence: TGCAGCGTTGAAACCTACAATGAGCAGTTCTTC.

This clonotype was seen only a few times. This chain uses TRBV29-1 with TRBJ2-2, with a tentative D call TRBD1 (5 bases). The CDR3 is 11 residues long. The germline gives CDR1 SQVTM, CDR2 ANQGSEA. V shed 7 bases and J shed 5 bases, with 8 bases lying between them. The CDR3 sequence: CSGRGTGELFF. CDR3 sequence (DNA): TGCAGCGGAAGGGGTACCGGGGAGCTGTTTTTT.

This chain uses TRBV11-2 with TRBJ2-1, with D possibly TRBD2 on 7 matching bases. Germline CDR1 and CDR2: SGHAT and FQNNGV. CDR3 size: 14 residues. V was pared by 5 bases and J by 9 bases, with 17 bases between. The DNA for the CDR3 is TGTGCCAGCAGCGCACTGCGGGGGCCAGGTGAGCAGTTCTTC. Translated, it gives CASSALRGPGEQFF.

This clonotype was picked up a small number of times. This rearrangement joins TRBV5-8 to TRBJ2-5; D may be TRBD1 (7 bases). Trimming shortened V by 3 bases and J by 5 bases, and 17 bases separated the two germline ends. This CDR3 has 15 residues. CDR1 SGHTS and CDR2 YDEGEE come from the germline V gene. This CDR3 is CASSYGGQLGETQYF. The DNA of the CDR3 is TGTGCCAGCAGCTACGGGGGACAGCTCGGGGAGACCCAGTACTTC.

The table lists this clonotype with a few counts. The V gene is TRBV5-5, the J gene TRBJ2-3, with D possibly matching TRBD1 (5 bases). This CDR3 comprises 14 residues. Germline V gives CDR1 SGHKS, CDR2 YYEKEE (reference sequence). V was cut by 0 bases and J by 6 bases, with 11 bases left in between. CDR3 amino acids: CASSLGGLPDTQYF. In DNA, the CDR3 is TGTGCCAGCAGCTTGGGGGGCCTGCCCGATACGCAGTATTTT. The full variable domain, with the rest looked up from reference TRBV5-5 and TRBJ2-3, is DAGVTQSPTHLIKTRGQQVTLRCSPISGHKSVSWYQQVLGQGPQFIFQYYEKEERGRGNFPDRFSARQFPNYSSELNVNALLLGDSALYLCASSLGGLPDTQYFGPGTRLTVL.

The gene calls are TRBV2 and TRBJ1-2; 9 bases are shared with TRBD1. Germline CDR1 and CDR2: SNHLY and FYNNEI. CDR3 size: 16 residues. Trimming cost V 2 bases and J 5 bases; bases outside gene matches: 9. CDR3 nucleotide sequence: TGTGCCAGCAGTGAATTGGGGACAGGGAGTAATTATGGCTACACCTTC. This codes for CASSELGTGSNYGYTF.

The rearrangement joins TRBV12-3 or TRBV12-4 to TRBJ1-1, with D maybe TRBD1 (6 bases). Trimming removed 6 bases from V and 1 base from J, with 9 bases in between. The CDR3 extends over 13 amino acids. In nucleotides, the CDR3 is TGTGCCAGCAGACCGGACAGGAACACTGAAGCTTTCTTT. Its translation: CASRPDRNTEAFF.

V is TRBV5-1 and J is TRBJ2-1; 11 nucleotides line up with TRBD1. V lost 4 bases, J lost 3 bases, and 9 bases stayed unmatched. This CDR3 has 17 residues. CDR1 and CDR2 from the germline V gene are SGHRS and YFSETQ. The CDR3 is CASSVPPGTGGYNEQFF. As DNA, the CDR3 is TGCGCCAGCAGCGTGCCTCCCGGGACAGGGGGCTACAATGAGCAGTTCTTC.

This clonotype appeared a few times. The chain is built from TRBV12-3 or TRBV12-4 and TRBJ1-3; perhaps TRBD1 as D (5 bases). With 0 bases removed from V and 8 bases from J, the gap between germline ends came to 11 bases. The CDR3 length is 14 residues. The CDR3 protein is CASSLARAGDTIYF. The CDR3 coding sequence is TGTGCCAGCAGTTTAGCTCGGGCGGGGGACACCATATATTTT.